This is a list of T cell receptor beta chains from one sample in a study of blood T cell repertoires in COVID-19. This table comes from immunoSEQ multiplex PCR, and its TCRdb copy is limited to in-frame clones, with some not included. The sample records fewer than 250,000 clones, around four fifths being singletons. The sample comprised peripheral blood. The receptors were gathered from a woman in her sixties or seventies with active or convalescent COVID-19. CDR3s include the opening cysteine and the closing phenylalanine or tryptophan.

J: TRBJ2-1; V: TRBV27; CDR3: CASSLAGVSYNEQFF
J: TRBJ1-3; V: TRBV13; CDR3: CASSLRRWQGSGNTIYF
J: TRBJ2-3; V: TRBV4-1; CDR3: CATGEADTQYF
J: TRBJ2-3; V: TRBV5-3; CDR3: CARSLRGRRDSWDTQYF
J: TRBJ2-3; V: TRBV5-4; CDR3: CASSFRGGSTDTQYF
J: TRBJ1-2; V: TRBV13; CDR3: CASSRGTAVSYYGYTF
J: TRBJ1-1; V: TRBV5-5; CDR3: CASSWARSADTEAFF
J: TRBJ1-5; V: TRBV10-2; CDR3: CASSESQGINQPQHF
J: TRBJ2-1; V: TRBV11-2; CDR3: CASSADRVSYNEQFF
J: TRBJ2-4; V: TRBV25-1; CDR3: CASSEQGANIQYF
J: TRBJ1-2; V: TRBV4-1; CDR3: CASSQDYYGYTF
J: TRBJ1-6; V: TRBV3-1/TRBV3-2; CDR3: CASSQVAGNSPLHF
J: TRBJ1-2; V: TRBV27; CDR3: CASSFGRGRGYGYTF
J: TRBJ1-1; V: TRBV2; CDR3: CASSDVLNTEAFF
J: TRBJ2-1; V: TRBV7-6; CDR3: CASVGLAGAPYNEQFF
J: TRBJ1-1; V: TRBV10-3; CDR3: CAISEWDRGGTEAFF
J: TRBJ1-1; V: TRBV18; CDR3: CASSPTMTGVKTEAFF
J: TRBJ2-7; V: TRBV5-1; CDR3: CASSLGLAGGSSYEQYF
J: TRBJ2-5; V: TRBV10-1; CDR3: CASSKDRGQGTQYF
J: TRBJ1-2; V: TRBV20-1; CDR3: CSAKTQGAPTF
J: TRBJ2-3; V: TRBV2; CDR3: CASSHGQGGADTQYF
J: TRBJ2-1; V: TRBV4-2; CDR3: CASSQDEGAHQMQFF
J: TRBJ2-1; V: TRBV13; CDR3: CASSLGGRADNEQFF
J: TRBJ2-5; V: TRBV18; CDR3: CASSPDRGAGTQYF
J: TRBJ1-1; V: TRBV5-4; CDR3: CASSRGQGLNTEAFF
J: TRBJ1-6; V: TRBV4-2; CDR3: CASSPRRTNSPLHF
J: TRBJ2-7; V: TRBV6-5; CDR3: CASSQIQGHEQYF
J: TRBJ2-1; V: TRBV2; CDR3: CAGSPTGSSYNEQFF
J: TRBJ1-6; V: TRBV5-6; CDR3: CASSSGTGGYVGSPLHF
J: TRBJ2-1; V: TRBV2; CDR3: CASTHPGQGPYNEQFF
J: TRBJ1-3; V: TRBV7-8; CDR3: CASSPFGTASSGNTIYF
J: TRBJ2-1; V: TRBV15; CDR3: CATSREYGESLIQFF
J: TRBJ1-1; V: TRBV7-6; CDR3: CASSLRGMNTEAFF
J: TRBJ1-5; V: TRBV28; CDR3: CASSSGTGKRNQPQHF
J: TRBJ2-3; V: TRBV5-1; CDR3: CASSLALGLTSGTDTQYF
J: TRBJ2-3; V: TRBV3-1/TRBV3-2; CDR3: CASSLTSGGPQYF
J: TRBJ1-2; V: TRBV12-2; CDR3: CASRLVVGAGGGVYGYTF
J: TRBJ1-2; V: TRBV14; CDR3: CASSVTDKTLYGYTF
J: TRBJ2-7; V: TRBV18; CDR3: CASSRRGYEQYF
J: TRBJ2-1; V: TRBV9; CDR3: CASSVGLAGGGEQFF
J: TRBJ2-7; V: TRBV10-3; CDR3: CAISNRPSGQGAREQYF
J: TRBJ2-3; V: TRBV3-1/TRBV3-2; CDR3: CASSQALAGGRNTQYF
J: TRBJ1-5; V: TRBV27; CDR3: CASSWSGGNQPQHF
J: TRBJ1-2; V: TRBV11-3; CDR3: CASSLQGSNYGYTF
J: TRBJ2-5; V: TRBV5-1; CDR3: CASSVDSLQETQYF